This T cell receptor beta chain was retrieved from a study of PD-1 blockade in classical Hodgkin lymphoma (dated by TCRdb to between 2020 and 2021). About the investigation overall: Nivolumab dosing was 3 mg/kg intravenously every 2 weeks, continuing until either disease progression or unacceptable toxicity. To define a peripheral blood immune signature of response to PD-1 blockade in classical Hodgkin lymphoma, the study combined TCR beta sequencing with CyTOF. Broader findings and caveats from the paper: The study covered only a single clinical trial cohort, and the causes of the repertoire differences, possibly disease activity or prior therapy, were still not defined. Trial patients achieving complete response had baseline diversity similar to newly diagnosed patients, whereas partial responders and progressors had significantly lower diversity. Lower diversity was observed in patients in whom nivolumab was started less than 1 year after ASCT, and these patients were excluded from later analyses so that confounding by immune reconstitution would be avoided. By C4D1, a significant rise was seen in CD4+ TCR diversity but not in CD8+ TCR diversity (p=0.0027 vs p=0.16), and the rise was most apparent among complete responders (p=0.02). Baseline TCR diversity was reported to be lower in newly diagnosed patients than in healthy donors and to be lower still in relapsed/refractory patients.

As encoded in the germline V gene, CDR1 is SGHRS while CDR2 is YFSETQ. V loses 1 base at its end and J loses 5 bases; junction bases beyond the gene matches: 7. Its CDR3 holds 15 amino acids, cysteine through phenylalanine. Only the CDR3 region is kept as DNA, spanning 45 bases read in frame from base 1. Sample time point, as interpreted from the label and publication: cycle 2 day 1 (C2D1) of nivolumab. All trial patients had relapsed after autologous stem cell transplantation, with cohorts A, B and C differing in prior brentuximab vedotin exposure. The trial cohort was composed of about 60 patients with relapsed/refractory classical Hodgkin lymphoma, for whom complete response, partial response or progressive disease was recorded as best overall response. Trial patients were treated with single-agent nivolumab in the multi-cohort phase II CheckMate 205 trial. Best overall response was determined by an independent review committee according to the 2007 International Working Group response criteria. Trial PBMCs were collected immediately before nivolumab initiation (C1D1) and during therapy at cycle 2 day 1 and cycle 4 day 1. After peripheral blood was drawn into 8 mL Vacutainer Cell Preparation Tubes, PBMCs were isolated by centrifugation and then cryopreserved.

The Qiagen DNeasy kit was used to extract genomic DNA both from unsorted PBMCs and from the negatively selected CD4+ and CD8+ fractions. Amplification of TCR beta CDR3 regions was done by immunoSEQ multiplex PCR with primers that anneal to V and J segments. Amplification bias was minimized using a synthetic immune receptor repertoire, and residual bias was removed computationally after sequencing. Turning to the authors' computational methods: Custom Python scripts were used to quantify repertoire diversity as the Shannon entropy index. Unsorted, CD4+ and CD8+ repertoires were analyzed separately, except for combined analyses in which CD4+ and CD8+ sequences were merged in silico. Clonal expansion was defined as at least a 2-fold frequency increase after treatment relative to C1D1, with a pseudocount of 0.5 for undetected baseline clones. Singleton clones were defined as clones with 0 or 1 copy at C1D1, and non-singleton clones were defined as clones with 2 or more copies. Clones expanded in unsorted samples were annotated as CD4+, CD8+ or unknown by matching protein sequences in sorted samples from the same patient. Wilcoxon tests on paired samples were used to test changes in diversity from C1D1 to C4D1. TCRdb's version of the immuneACCESS table is confined to in-frame rearrangements and falls short of the full clone set. An unresolved V gene accounts for under half of the shortfall where checked; the remainder is of unknown origin. V and J calls and clone size come straight from that table; D and trimming were deduced from the DNA. Here the sample has tens of thousands of clones; 85% to 90% occur a single time. The top ten clonotypes cover 5% to 6% of the sample.

Regarding this clone: Its cognate antigen has yet to be identified. No base quality information exists; no much larger clone differs at one position.

The receptor comes from a human donor with classical Hodgkin lymphoma. The rearranged segments are TRBV5-1 and TRBJ1-1; 8 nucleotides in the junction match TRBD1. This specimen was peripheral blood mononuclear cells (PBMCs), taken before the second cycle of nivolumab. The DNA is TGCGCCAGCAGCTTGACCAGGGGGCCAGGGACTGAAGCTTTCTTT. Protein translation: CASSLTRGPGTEAFF.